This T cell receptor beta chain came from a study of T cell changes during pregnancy in multiple sclerosis. Data came from immunoSEQ multiplex PCR; TCRdb stores just in-frame clones and leaves some out. The sample contains 30,000 to 50,000 clones, roughly 94% of which appear only once. The CDR3 consists of 16 residues. V gave up 3 bases and J gave up 4 bases; unmatched junction bases: 2. Germline loops: CDR1 SGHRS, CDR2 YFSETQ. The chain recombines TRBV5-1 with TRBJ2-2; 14 nucleotides agree with TRBD2. The clonotype comes from a female donor with multiple sclerosis, enrolled in a pregnancy study. Material: CD4+ T cells from peripheral blood mononuclear cells, obtained in the third trimester of pregnancy. DNA for the CDR3: TGCGCCAGCAGCTGGGGACTAGCGGGAGCCACCGGGGAGCTGTTTTTT. Translation gives CASSWGLAGATGELFF.